The 18 T cell receptor beta chains below come from one sample, sequenced in a study of blood T cell repertoires in COVID-19. Clones were read by immunoSEQ multiplex PCR, and TCRdb kept only the in-frame ones, dropping some. The profile shows hundreds of thousands of clones, approximately 90% of them singletons. Sequences were obtained from peripheral blood. These receptors were collected from a man of 80 years or more with acute or convalescent COVID-19.

The V call is TRBV2, the J call TRBJ2-5; 9 positions match TRBD1. Germline V gene data show CDR1 as SNHLY and CDR2 as FYNNEI. The ends lost 7 bases at V and 9 bases at J; junction bases unmatched: 15. This CDR3 spans 15 amino acids. CDR3 sequence reads: CASIENVWTGESQYF. As DNA, the CDR3 is TGTGCCAGCATCGAAAATGTGTGGACAGGGGAGTCCCAGTACTTC.

The chain uses TRBV18 and TRBJ2-3; D is perhaps TRBD1 (5 bases). This CDR3 comprises 15 residues. Germline CDR1 KGHSH, CDR2 LQKENI. V was shortened by 0 bases and J by 8 bases, with 15 bases between the two germline ends. The CDR3 loop is CASSPPSRGPGTQYF. In DNA form, the CDR3 reads TGTGCCAGCTCACCACCTAGTAGGGGCCCAGGTACGCAGTATTTT.

The chain combines TRBV6-5 with TRBJ1-4; D is unclear. Between the trimmed V and J ends, which lost 2 bases and 6 bases, there was a span of 10 bases. The CDR3 sequence is 14 residues long. Germline V gene sequence: CDR1 MNHEY, CDR2 SVGAGI. CDR3 in amino acids: CASSYTRVHEKLFF. The DNA of the CDR3 is TGTGCCAGCAGTTACACGAGGGTACATGAAAAACTGTTTTTT.

This clone has a handful of counts. This chain uses TRBV10-1 with TRBJ1-6; 8 bases map to TRBD1. The V and J ends lost 10 bases and 10 bases, in that order; junction bases with no gene match: 12. This CDR3 spans 14 amino acids. CDR1 WNHNN and CDR2 SYGVQD come from the germline V gene (reference sequence). The CDR3 reads CATPPRDRPSPLHF. CDR3 sequence (DNA): TGCGCCACCCCCCCCCGGGACAGGCCCTCACCCCTCCACTTT.

The chain carries TRBV3-1 (or the pseudogene TRBV3-2) and TRBJ2-5; 11 bases fit TRBD2. V gave up 3 bases and J gave up 4 bases; unmatched junction bases: 1. Germline CDR1 is LGHDT and CDR2 is YNNKEL (reference sequence). The CDR3 is 14 residues long. CDR3 DNA: TGTGCCAGCAGCCACCTAGCGGGAGGAGAGACCCAGTACTTC. This encodes CASSHLAGGETQYF.

The chain uses TRBV6-6 and TRBJ1-2; TRBD1 is a possible D gene (5 bases). Germline assignment: CDR1 MNHNY and CDR2 SVGAGI (reference sequence). V lost 5 bases and J 9 bases, leaving 13 bases between the germline ends. This CDR3 is built from 12 residues. Written as DNA, the CDR3 is TGTGCCAGCAGTCCCCGGGGGGGGAGCTACACCTTC. Protein product: CASSPRGGSYTF.

V usage is TRBV5-1 and J usage is TRBJ2-5; D uncertain. This CDR3 is 11 amino acids long. Germline V gene sequence: CDR1 SGHRS, CDR2 YFSETQ. The ends were cut back, 4 bases at V and 1 base at J, with 2 bases in the middle. The DNA of the CDR3 is TGCGCCAGCAGCCGCCAAGAGACCCAGTACTTC. It yields the protein CASSRQETQYF.

This clone was detected a few times. V is TRBV6-5 and J is TRBJ1-1; 7 bases agree with TRBD1. This CDR3 is 13 amino acids long. V was clipped by 6 bases and J by 5 bases; unmatched bases: 6. Germline-derived CDR1 and CDR2 are MNHEY and SVGAGI. The CDR3 DNA is TGTGCCAGCAGCTGGGGACAGCGGACTGAAGCTTTCTTT. Protein sequence: CASSWGQRTEAFF.

The chain has TRBV5-1 and TRBJ2-3, with D tentatively TRBD1 (5 bases). CDR1 SGHRS and CDR2 YFSETQ come from the germline V gene. With 0 bases removed from V and 4 bases from J, the gap between germline ends came to 15 bases. The CDR3 length is 16 residues. Written as DNA, the CDR3 is TGCGCCAGCAGCTTGGCCCGTGACAGACGGGCAGATACGCAGTATTTT. Translating it yields CASSLARDRRADTQYF.

The genes are TRBV5-6 and TRBJ1-2; no firm D call. CDR1 SGHDT and CDR2 YYEEEE come from the germline V gene. Trimming cost V 2 bases and J 1 base, with 15 bases left between them. There are 16 residues in the CDR3. CDR3 loop: CASSFPQIINNYGYTF. In DNA form, the CDR3 reads TGTGCCAGCAGCTTTCCCCAGATCATAAATAACTATGGCTACACCTTC.

As for this clone: The same CDR3 also results from other DNA sequences found in this sample. The rearrangement uses TRBV19 and TRBJ1-5, with D unresolved. The CDR3 extends over 13 amino acids. Trimming left V 6 bases short and J 3 bases short, with 9 bases between. Germline V lookup: CDR1 LNHDA, CDR2 SQIVND (reference sequence). In DNA form, the CDR3 reads TGTGCCAGTAGGAGGCAGATCAATCAGCCCCAGCATTTT. Its translation is CASRRQINQPQHF.

The chain uses TRBV7-9 and TRBJ2-1, with TRBD2 matching over 8 bases. With 5 bases clipped from V and 9 bases from J, the junction kept 12 bases outside the gene matches. The CDR3 loop spans 15 amino acids. Per the germline V gene, CDR1 is SEHNR and CDR2 is FQNEAQ (reference sequence). The CDR3: CASSPSSGGAREQFF. CDR3 bases: TGTGCCAGCAGCCCCTCTTCGGGAGGGGCGCGTGAGCAGTTCTTC.

This clone was seen just once. The chain employs TRBV18 and TRBJ2-2; 11 nucleotides line up with TRBD2. The CDR3 runs 17 residues. V lost 5 bases, J lost 6 bases, and 11 bases stayed unmatched. Per the germline V gene, CDR1 is KGHSH and CDR2 is LQKENI. CDR3 coding DNA: TGTGCCAGCTCAACGCGAATAGCGGGAGGGCCTTCCGGGGAGCTGTTTTTT. Protein sequence: CASSTRIAGGPSGELFF.

This chain joins TRBV2 and TRBJ2-1, with TRBD2 matching over 9 bases. Unmatched junction bases numbered 9, after V lost 11 bases and J lost 7 bases. This CDR3 has 13 residues. CDR1 and CDR2 (germline): SNHLY, FYNNEI. The CDR3 loop reads CAGTASGVNEQFF. CDR3 sequence (DNA): TGTGCCGGGACGGCTAGCGGGGTTAATGAGCAGTTCTTC.

Comment on this clone: A read error may account for a junction end that differs from germline. This chain joins TRBV30 and TRBJ2-7; 10 bases agree with TRBD2. This CDR3 contains 16 residues. Germline V gene sequence: CDR1 GTSNPN, CDR2 SVGIG (reference sequence). Here the CDR3 reads CAWSVSGRGHSYEQYF. In nucleotides, the CDR3 is TGTGCATGGAGTGTAAGCGGGAGGGGCCACTCCTACGAGCAGTACTTC.

Turning to this clone: One end of the junction is discordant with germline, which a read error may explain. The V gene is TRBV6-5, the J gene TRBJ1-2; the match to TRBD1 covers 8 bases. The CDR3 totals 14 residues. The germline V gene has CDR1 MNHEY and CDR2 SVGAGI. The CDR3 sequence is CASGYGTGSYGYTF. The DNA for the CDR3 is TGTGCCAGCGGTTATGGGACAGGTTCCTATGGCTACACCTTC.

Regarding this clone: One junction end does not reproduce the germline sequence, and a read error may be involved. The chain is built from TRBV6-1 and TRBJ1-5; D is ambiguous. The CDR3 is 14 amino acids. CDR1 and CDR2 from the germline V gene are MNHNS and SASEGT. The CDR3 sequence: CASSQATSQQPQHF. CDR3 coding DNA: TGTGCCAGCAGTCAAGCGACTTCCCAGCAGCCCCAGCATTTT.

The V and J genes are TRBV19 and TRBJ1-4; no firm D call. CDR3 length: 13 amino acids. The germline V gene encodes CDR1 LNHDA and CDR2 SQIVND (reference sequence). V gave up 6 bases and J gave up 0 bases, with 5 bases separating them. CDR3 nucleotides: TGTGCCAGTAGCTTTACAACTAATGAAAAACTGTTTTTT. Its protein is CASSFTTNEKLFF.